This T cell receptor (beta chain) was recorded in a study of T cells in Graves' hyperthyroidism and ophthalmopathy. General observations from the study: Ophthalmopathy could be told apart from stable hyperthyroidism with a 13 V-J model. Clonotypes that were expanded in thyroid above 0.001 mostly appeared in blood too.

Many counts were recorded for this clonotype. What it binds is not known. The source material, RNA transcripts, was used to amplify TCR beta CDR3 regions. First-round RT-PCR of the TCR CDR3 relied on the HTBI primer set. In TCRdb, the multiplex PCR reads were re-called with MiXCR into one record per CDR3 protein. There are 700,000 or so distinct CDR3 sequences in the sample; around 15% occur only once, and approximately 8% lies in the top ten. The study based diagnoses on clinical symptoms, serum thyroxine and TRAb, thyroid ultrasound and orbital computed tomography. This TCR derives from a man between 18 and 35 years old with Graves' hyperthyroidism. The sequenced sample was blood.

CDR3 coding DNA: TGCAGCGTTTCCGGGACAGCCGAATCGCTTGAGCAGTTCTTC. This codes for CSVSGTAESLEQFF. The V and J genes are TRBV29-1 and TRBJ2-1; TRBD1 agrees at 7 bases. The CDR3 consists of 14 residues. Losses at the gene ends were 5 bases for V and 9 bases for J; bases not matched to a gene: 13. Germline V gene lookup returns CDR1 SQVTM and CDR2 ANQGSEA.